The clone carrying this T cell receptor beta chain was detected only a few times. These data come from a study of beta chain features in type 1 diabetes. About the research overall: Healthy donors and patients showed comparable age, gender and cell yields.

Expressed TCRB transcripts were sequenced because the entire RNA isolate underwent reverse transcription. Sequencing was performed with immunoSEQ multiplex PCR; in TCRdb, only in-frame clones are kept and a portion is missing. The sample carries almost 250,000 clones, roughly an eighth recorded once. Once sorted, every population was more than 95% pure. CDR1 and CDR2 (germline): SGHTA, FQGNSA. The junction had 2 bases not matched to a gene; V was cut back by 0 bases and J by 4 bases. This CDR3 is built from 14 residues. The gene calls are TRBV7-2 and TRBJ1-1; TRBD1 agrees at 7 bases. Sequenced material: naive CD4+ T cells from blood. The sequence came from a woman in her forties in good health. The CDR3 region is CASSLATGTTEAFF. As DNA, the CDR3 is TGTGCCAGCAGCTTAGCGACAGGGACCACTGAAGCTTTCTTT.